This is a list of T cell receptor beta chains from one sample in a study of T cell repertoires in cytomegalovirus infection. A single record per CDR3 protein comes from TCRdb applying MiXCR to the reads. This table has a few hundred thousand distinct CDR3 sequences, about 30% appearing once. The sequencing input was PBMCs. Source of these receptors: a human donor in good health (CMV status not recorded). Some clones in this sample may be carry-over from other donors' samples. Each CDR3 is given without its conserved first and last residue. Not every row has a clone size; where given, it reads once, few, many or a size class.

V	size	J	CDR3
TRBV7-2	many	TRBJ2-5	ASSPPNDRGKTQY
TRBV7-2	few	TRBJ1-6	ASSLVSGRDSPLH
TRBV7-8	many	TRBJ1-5	ASSSKPGQGFGNQPQH
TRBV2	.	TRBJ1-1	ASSVEGRNTEAF
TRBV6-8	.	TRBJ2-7	ASRRTSYPSEQY
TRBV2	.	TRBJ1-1	ASILDREAF
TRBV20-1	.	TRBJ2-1	SARLAGEQF
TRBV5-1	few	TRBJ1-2	ASSLLESSYGYT
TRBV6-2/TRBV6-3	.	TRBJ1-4	ASSSGKLEEKLF
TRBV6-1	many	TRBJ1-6	ASSERAANNSPLH
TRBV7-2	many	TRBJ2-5	ASSEPGTRGTQY
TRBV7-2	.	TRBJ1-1	ASSSLTGYTEAF
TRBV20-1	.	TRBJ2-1	SARDLRDPWNYNEQF
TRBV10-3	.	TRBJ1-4	AISNPTAANEKLF
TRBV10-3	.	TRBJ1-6	AISESVASSPLH
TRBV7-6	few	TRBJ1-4	ASSPGTGGDPGNEKLF
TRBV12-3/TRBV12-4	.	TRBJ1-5	ASSPGQGDQPQH
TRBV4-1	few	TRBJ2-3	ASSQLGGERNTDTQY
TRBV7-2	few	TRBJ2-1	ASSLVAGSSSEQF
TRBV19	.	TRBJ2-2	ASRPIGNTGELF
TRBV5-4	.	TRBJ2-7	ASSPTGPYEQY
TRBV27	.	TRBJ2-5	ASSRLSLSAAGQETQY
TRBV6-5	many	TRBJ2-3	ASSYSGAAGSPATQY
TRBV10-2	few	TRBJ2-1	ASSDLWGRESSYNEQF
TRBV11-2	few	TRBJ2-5	ASSGWTSGRAETQY
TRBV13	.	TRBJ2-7	ASRTSGRYYEQY
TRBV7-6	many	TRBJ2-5	ASSLVTSRGETQY
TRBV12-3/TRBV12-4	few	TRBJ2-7	ASTLGQGGPYEQY
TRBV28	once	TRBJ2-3	ASSSNWDSRSTDTQY
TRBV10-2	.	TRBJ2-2	ASIPGLAGAIPWDSGELF
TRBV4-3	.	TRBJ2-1	ASSQGVARAEQF
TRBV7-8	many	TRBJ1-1	ASSVQGGGTEAF
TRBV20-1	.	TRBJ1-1	SAQVHNTEAF
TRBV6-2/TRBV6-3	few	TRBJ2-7	ASSYSSAGGGPEDEQY
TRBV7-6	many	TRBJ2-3	ASSLAPSADTQY
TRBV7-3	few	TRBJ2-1	ASSLIGGRHVLNEQF
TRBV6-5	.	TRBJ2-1	ASSYSRTSGKSYNEQF
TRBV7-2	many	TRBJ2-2	ASSPTGGFDGELF
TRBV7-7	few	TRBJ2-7	ASWLGRETYEQY
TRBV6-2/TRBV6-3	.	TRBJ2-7	ASSYEGTFRYEQY
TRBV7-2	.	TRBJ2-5	ASRPGLQETQY
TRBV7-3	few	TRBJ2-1	ASSLIGTNEQF
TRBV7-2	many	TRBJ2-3	ASLAGVQADTQY
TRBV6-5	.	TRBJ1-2	ASSKRNGYGYT
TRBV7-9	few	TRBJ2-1	ASTQETTRVPHFSDEQF
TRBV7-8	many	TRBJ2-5	ASSQGLGRSETQY
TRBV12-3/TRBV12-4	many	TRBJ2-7	ASSSRVAGAQEQY
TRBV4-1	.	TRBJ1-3	ASSQVGNRGIGNTIY
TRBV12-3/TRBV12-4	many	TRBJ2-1	ASSLGANGLKQF
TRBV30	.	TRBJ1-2	AWSSVDGYT
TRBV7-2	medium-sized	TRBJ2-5	ASSVSVHWYSTSGLSQETQY
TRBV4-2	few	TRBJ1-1	ASSQELLAETEAF
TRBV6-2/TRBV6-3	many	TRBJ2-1	ASIKWGSGSSYNEQF
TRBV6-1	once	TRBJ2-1	ASRPAATSASYSEQF
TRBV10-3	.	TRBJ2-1	AISEPGGRQF
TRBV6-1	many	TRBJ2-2	ASSLQPANTGELF
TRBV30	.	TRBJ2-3	AWKNGLLAQY